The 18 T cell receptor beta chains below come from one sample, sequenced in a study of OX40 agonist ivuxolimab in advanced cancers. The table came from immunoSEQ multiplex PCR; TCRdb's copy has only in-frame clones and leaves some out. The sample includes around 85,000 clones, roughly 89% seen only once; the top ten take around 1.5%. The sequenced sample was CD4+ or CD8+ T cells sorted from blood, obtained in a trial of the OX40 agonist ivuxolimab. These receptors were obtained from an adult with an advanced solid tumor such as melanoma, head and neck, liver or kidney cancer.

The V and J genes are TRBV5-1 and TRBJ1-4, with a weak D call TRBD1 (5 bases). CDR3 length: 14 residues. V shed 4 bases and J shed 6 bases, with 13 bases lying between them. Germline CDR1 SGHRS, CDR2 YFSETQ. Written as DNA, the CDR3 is TGCGCCAGCAGCCCGGGTCAGGGAGATGAAAAACTGTTTTTT. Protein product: CASSPGQGDEKLFF.

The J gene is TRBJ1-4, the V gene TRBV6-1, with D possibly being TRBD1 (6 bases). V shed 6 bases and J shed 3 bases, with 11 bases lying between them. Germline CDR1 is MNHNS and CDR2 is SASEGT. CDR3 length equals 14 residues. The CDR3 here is CASRQGSANEKLFF. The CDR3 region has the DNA TGTGCCAGCAGACAGGGAAGCGCTAATGAAAAACTGTTTTTT.

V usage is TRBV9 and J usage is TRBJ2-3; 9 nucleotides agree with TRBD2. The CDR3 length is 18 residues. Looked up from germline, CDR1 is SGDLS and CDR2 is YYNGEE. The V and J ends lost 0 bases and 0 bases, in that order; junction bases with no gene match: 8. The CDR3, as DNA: TGTGCCAGCAGCGTAGGGGTTAGCGGGAGACTAAGCACAGATACGCAGTATTTT. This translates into CASSVGVSGRLSTDTQYF. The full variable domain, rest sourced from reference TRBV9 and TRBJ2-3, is DSGVTQTPKHLITATGQRVTLRCSPRSGDLSVYWYQQSLDQGLQFLIQYYNGEERAKGNILERFSAQQFPDLHSELNLSSLELGDSALYFCASSVGVSGRLSTDTQYFGPGTRLTVL.

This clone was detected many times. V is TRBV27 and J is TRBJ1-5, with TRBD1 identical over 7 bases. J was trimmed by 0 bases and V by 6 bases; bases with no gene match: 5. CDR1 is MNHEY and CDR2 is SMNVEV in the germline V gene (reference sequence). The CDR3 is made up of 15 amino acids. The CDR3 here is CASRQGVISNQPQHF. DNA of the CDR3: TGTGCCAGCAGGCAGGGGGTGATTAGCAATCAGCCCCAGCATTTT.

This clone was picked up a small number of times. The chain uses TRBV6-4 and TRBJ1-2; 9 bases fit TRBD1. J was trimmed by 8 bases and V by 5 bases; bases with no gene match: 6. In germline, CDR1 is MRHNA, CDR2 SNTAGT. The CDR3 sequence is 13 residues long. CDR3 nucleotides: TGTGCCAGCAGTACCGGGACAGGGTCCGGCTACACCTTC. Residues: CASSTGTGSGYTF.

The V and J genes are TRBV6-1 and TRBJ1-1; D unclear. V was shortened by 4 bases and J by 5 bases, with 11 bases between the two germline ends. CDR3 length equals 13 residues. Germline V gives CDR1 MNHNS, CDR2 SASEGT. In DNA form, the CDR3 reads TGTGCCAGCAGTGGGCCCACCGAGACTGAAGCTTTCTTT. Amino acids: CASSGPTETEAFF.

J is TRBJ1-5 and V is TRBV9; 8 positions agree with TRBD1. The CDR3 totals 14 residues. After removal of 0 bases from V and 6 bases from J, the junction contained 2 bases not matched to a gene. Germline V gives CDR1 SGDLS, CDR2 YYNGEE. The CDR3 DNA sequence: TGTGCCAGCAGCGTAGACACAGGGGGTCAGCCCCAGCATTTT. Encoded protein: CASSVDTGGQPQHF.

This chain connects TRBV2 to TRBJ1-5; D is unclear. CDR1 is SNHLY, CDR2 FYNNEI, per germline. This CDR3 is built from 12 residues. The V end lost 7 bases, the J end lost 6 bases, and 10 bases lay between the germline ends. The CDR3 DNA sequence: TGTGCCAGCAATCTATACTCTCAGCCCCAGCATTTT. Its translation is CASNLYSQPQHF.

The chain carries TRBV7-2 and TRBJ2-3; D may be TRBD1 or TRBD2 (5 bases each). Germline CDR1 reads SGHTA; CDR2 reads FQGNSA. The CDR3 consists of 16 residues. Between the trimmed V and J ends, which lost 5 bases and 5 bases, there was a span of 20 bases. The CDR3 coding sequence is TGTGCCAGCAGCCCTCCCCGGGGCGCGGCTCGAGATACGCAGTATTTT. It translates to CASSPPRGAARDTQYF.

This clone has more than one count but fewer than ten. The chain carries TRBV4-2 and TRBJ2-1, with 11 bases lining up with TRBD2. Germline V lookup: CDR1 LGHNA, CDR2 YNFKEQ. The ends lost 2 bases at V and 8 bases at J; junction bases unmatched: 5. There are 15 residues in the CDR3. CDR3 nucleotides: TGTGCCAGCAGCCAACCTACACTAGCGGGAGATGAGCAGTTCTTC. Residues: CASSQPTLAGDEQFF.

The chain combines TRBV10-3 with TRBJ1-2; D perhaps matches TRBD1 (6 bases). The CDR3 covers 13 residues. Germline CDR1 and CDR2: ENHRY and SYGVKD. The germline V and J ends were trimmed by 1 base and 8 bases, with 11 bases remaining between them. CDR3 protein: CAISELQGTGYTF. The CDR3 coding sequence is TGTGCCATCAGTGAGTTGCAGGGGACGGGCTACACCTTC.

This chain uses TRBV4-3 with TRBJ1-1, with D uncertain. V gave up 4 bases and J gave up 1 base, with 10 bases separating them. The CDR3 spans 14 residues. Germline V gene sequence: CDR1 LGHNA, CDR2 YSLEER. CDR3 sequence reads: CASSRGGSNTEAFF. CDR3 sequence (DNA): TGCGCCAGCAGCCGAGGAGGATCGAACACTGAAGCTTTCTTT.

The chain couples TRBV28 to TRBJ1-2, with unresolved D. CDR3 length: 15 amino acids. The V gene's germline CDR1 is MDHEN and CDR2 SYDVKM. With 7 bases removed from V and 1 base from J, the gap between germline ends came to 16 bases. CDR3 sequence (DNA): TGTGCCAGCACCACGTTGGGGTTGGATAACTATGGCTACACCTTC. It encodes CASTTLGLDNYGYTF.

The CDR3, as DNA: TGTGCCAGCAGCCAAGAAGCCAGCTCCTACGAGCAGTACTTC. Protein product: CASSQEASSYEQYF. This chain connects TRBV4-2 to TRBJ2-7, with no clear D. The CDR3 consists of 14 residues. V shed 0 bases and J shed 0 bases, with 6 bases lying between them. Germline CDR1 and CDR2: LGHNA and YNFKEQ.

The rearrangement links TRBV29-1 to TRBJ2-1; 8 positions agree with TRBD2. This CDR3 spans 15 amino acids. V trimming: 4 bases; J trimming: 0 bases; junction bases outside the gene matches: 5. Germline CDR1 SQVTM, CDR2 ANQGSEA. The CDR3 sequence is CSVAGGSVSYNEQFF. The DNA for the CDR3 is TGCAGCGTTGCGGGGGGGAGCGTCTCCTACAATGAGCAGTTCTTC.

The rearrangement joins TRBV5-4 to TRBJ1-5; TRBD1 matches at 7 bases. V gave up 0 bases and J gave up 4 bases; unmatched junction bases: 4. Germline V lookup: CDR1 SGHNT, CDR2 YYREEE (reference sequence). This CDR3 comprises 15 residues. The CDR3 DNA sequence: TGTGCCAGCAGCTTGGGGGCAGGGGGAAATCAGCCCCAGCATTTT. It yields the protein CASSLGAGGNQPQHF.

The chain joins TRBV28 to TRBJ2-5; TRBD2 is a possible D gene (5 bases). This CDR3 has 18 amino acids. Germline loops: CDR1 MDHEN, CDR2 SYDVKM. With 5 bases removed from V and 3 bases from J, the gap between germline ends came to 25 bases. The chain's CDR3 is CASSAGPSRPPSEETQYF. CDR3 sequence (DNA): TGTGCCAGCAGTGCGGGCCCCTCAAGGCCTCCATCTGAAGAGACCCAGTACTTC.

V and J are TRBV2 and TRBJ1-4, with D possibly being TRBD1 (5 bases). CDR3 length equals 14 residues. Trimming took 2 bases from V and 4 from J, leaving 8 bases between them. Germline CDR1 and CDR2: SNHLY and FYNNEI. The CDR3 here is CASSERQGNEKLFF. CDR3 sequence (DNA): TGTGCCAGCAGTGAACGGCAGGGTAATGAAAAACTGTTTTTT.